Each of the 18 T cell receptor beta chains below was sequenced from the same sample in a study of PD-L1 blockade in urothelial cancer. The time point denotes: pretreatment peripheral blood. TCRdb's copy holds only in-frame clones and misses some; the assay was immunoSEQ multiplex PCR. The sample carries 65,000 to 90,000 clones, 80% to 85% recorded once. The sample here was PBMCs, taken around atezolizumab (anti-PD-L1) treatment. The receptors were gathered from a woman aged 70-85 years with urothelial cancer.

The chain is built from TRBV10-2 and TRBJ2-1; 11 bases fit TRBD2. Trimming removed 4 bases from V and 5 bases from J; junction bases left unmatched: 7. The CDR3 runs 16 residues. Germline V gene data show CDR1 as WSHSY and CDR2 as SAAADI. The CDR3 spells CASSGAGTSGDNEQFF. CDR3 DNA sequence: TGCGCCAGCAGTGGGGCCGGGACTAGCGGCGACAATGAGCAGTTCTTC.

The chain is built from TRBV5-1 and TRBJ2-1; 15 positions agree with TRBD2. The CDR3 is made up of 20 amino acids. The V gene's germline CDR1 is SGHRS and CDR2 YFSETQ. J gave up 7 bases and V 0 bases, and 14 bases lay outside the gene matches. DNA for the CDR3: TGCGCCAGCAGCTTGGGCCCCGGGACTAGCGGGAGGAGTTGGGGGAATGAGCAGTTCTTC. Amino acid sequence: CASSLGPGTSGRSWGNEQFF.

This clone was recorded only once. The chain carries TRBV6-6 and TRBJ2-3, with TRBD2 matching over 10 bases. Looked up from germline, CDR1 is MNHNY and CDR2 is SVGAGI (reference sequence). V lost 5 bases to trimming and J lost 6 bases; unmatched junction nucleotides: 11. The CDR3 totals 16 residues. This CDR3 reads CASSPRLAGRRDTQYF. DNA of the CDR3: TGTGCCAGCAGTCCCCGACTAGCGGGCCGGCGGGATACGCAGTATTTT.

This clone occurred a few times. This chain links TRBV10-3 with TRBJ2-1; D is perhaps TRBD1 (6 bases). This CDR3 region has 15 residues. Germline CDR1 and CDR2: ENHRY and SYGVKD. Trimming took off 7 bases at V and 0 bases at J, with 13 bases between the two ends. The CDR3 DNA sequence: TGTGCCATCAAACCACAGGGCAGCTCCTACAATGAGCAGTTCTTC. Amino acids: CAIKPQGSSYNEQFF.

The chain joins TRBV4-1 to TRBJ1-6; D not certain. V was clipped by 1 base and J by 9 bases, with 13 bases between them. Germline V lookup: CDR1 MGHRA, CDR2 YSYEKL. The CDR3 contains 15 residues. The CDR3 bases are TGCGCCAGCAGCCAAGGGGCGGGGATTACTTCACCCCTCCACTTT. Translating it yields CASSQGAGITSPLHF.

The V call is TRBV2, the J call TRBJ2-1; 7 nucleotides line up with TRBD2. The CDR3 covers 16 residues. V lost 1 base and J lost 6; bases outside the gene matches: 9. Per germline, CDR1 SNHLY and CDR2 FYNNEI. CDR3 DNA sequence: TGTGCCAGCAGTGAAGGCGGCCTAGCGGTACGCAATGAGCAGTTCTTC. Its translation is CASSEGGLAVRNEQFF.

This chain uses TRBV30 with TRBJ2-2; a weak D match, TRBD2 (6 bases). The germline gives CDR1 GTSNPN, CDR2 SVGIG (reference sequence). The CDR3 consists of 15 residues. V was clipped by 3 bases and J by 5 bases, with 16 bases between them. CDR3 DNA sequence: TGTGCCTGGAGGCCGCGGGGCCGACGGACCGGGGAGCTGTTTTTT. Translation: CAWRPRGRRTGELFF.

The sample holds one count of this clone. The chain carries TRBV30 and TRBJ2-3; 13 positions match TRBD2. The CDR3 runs 16 residues. The trim removed 1 base at V and 3 bases at J, leaving 4 bases unmatched. Germline CDR1 reads GTSNPN; CDR2 reads SVGIG (reference sequence). The CDR3 protein is CAWSGGTSGATDTQYF. In DNA form, the CDR3 reads TGTGCCTGGAGTGGGGGGACTAGCGGGGCAACAGATACGCAGTATTTT.

The gene calls are TRBV4-3 and TRBJ2-2; the D gene is possibly TRBD1 (5 bases). V was trimmed by 1 base and J by 0 bases, leaving 9 bases between them. This CDR3 is built from 16 residues. Per the germline V gene, CDR1 is LGHNA and CDR2 is YSLEER. This chain's CDR3 is CASSQGQPANTGELFF. The CDR3 nucleotides are TGCGCCAGCAGCCAAGGACAGCCTGCGAACACCGGGGAGCTGTTTTTT.

V usage is TRBV30 and J usage is TRBJ2-7; TRBD2 matches 8 bases. V dropped 4 bases and J dropped 2; count of bases not matched to a gene: 7. This CDR3 has 14 residues. Germline values: CDR1 GTSNPN, CDR2 SVGIG (reference sequence). CDR3 in DNA: TGTGCCTGGACTCGGACTAGCCAAACCTACGAGCAGTACTTC. Protein product: CAWTRTSQTYEQYF.

The CDR3 here is CASSLGQWAISGYTF. The CDR3 DNA reads as TGTGCCAGCAGCTTGGGACAGTGGGCGATTTCTGGCTACACCTTC. The chain combines TRBV5-6 with TRBJ1-2, with D possibly matching TRBD1 (5 bases). Trimming took 0 bases from V and 7 from J, leaving 16 bases between them. Germline CDR1 SGHDT, CDR2 YYEEEE. The length of the CDR3 is 15 residues.

The chain uses TRBV25-1 and TRBJ1-1, with 10 bases lining up with TRBD1. J gave up 4 bases and V 0 bases, and 2 bases lay outside the gene matches. The CDR3 spans 15 residues. Germline CDR1 is MGHDK and CDR2 is SYGVNS. The CDR3 here is CASSEYRDRGTEAFF. In DNA form, the CDR3 reads TGTGCCAGCAGTGAATATCGGGACAGGGGCACTGAAGCTTTCTTT. Filled out from reference TRBV25-1 and TRBJ1-1, the complete variable domain reads EADIYQTPRYLVIGTGKKITLECSQTMGHDKMYWYQQDPGMELHLIHYSYGVNSTEKGDLSSESTVSRIRTEHFPLTLESARPSHTSQYLCASSEYRDRGTEAFFGQGTRLTVV.

The V call is TRBV27, the J call TRBJ2-1; 8 bases line up with TRBD1. This CDR3 comprises 15 residues. With V trimmed by 5 bases and J by 4 bases, 7 bases remained unmatched. The germline CDR1 and CDR2 sequences are MNHEY and SMNVEV (reference sequence). The CDR3 DNA sequence: TGTGCCAGCAGTCCACGGACAGGGAGATACAATGAGCAGTTCTTC. Protein sequence: CASSPRTGRYNEQFF.

This chain joins TRBV5-1 and TRBJ2-3, with 8 bases that match TRBD2. The ends lost 4 bases at V and 4 bases at J; junction bases unmatched: 14. CDR1 SGHRS and CDR2 YFSETQ come from the germline V gene. The CDR3 extends over 17 amino acids. The CDR3 region is CASSRTSSAPLADTQYF. As DNA, the CDR3 is TGCGCCAGCAGCCGGACTAGCTCAGCTCCCCTCGCAGATACGCAGTATTTT.

J is TRBJ2-6 and V is TRBV7-2, with 7 bases identical to TRBD1. The germline gives CDR1 SGHTA, CDR2 FQGNSA. The CDR3 has 18 amino acids. V gave up 1 base and J gave up 2 bases; unmatched junction bases: 8. CDR3 nucleotides: TGTGCCAGCAGCTTAGTGGCACAGGGGTCAGCTGGGGCCAACGTCCTGACTTTC. Protein: CASSLVAQGSAGANVLTF.

The chain carries TRBV18 and TRBJ2-3; TRBD1 matches at 7 bases. The CDR3 totals 16 residues. Germline trimming cut 1 base from V and 1 base from J; bases unmatched to any gene: 5. Germline CDR1 KGHSH, CDR2 LQKENI. The CDR3 DNA reads TGTGCCAGCTCACCACGGGACAGCCCCCGCACAGATACGCAGTATTTT. Translated: CASSPRDSPRTDTQYF.

J is TRBJ2-3 and V is TRBV4-1; no reliable D call. This CDR3 spans 16 amino acids. V lost 0 bases and J 2 bases, leaving 12 bases between the germline ends. Per germline, CDR1 MGHRA and CDR2 YSYEKL. As DNA, the CDR3 is TGCGCCAGCAGCCAAGATGAGGTCACGGACACAGATACGCAGTATTTT. It is translated as CASSQDEVTDTDTQYF.

V usage is TRBV7-9 and J usage is TRBJ2-7, with a weak D call TRBD2 (6 bases). Germline V lookup: CDR1 SEHNR, CDR2 FQNEAQ (reference sequence). Trimming left V 5 bases short and J 1 base short, with 12 bases between. The CDR3 covers 14 residues. The CDR3 protein is CASSPPRGSYEQYF. In nucleotides, the CDR3 is TGTGCCAGCAGCCCCCCCCGGGGGTCCTACGAGCAGTACTTC.